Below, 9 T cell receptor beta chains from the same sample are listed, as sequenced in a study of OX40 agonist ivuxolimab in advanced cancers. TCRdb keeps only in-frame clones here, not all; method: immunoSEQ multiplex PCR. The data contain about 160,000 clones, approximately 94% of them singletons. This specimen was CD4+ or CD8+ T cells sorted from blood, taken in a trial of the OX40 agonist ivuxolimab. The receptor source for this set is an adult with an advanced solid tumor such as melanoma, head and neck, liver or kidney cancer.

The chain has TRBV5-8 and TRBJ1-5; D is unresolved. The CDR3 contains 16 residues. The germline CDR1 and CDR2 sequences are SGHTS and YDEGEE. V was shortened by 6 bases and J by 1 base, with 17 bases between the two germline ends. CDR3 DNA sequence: TGTGCCAGCAACCCTGGGGTCCTCGGGAGCAATCAGCCCCAGCATTTT. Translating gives CASNPGVLGSNQPQHF.

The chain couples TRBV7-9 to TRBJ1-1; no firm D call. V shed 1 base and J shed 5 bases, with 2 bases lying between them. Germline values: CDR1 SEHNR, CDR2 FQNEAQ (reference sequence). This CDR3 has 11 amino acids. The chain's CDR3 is CASSLDTEAFF. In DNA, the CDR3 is TGTGCCAGCAGCTTAGATACTGAAGCTTTCTTT.

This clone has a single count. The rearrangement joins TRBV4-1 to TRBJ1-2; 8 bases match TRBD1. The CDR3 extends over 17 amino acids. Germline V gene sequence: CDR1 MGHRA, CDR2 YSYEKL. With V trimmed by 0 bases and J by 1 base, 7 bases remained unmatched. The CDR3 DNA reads TGCGCCAGCAGCCAAGATGGGGGACAGGCTTATAACTATGGCTACACCTTC. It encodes CASSQDGGQAYNYGYTF.

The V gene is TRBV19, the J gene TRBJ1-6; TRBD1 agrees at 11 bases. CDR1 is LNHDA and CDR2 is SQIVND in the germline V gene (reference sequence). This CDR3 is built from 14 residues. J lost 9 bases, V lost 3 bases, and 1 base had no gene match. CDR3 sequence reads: CASSMGTGGSPLHF. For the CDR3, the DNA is TGTGCCAGTAGTATGGGGACAGGGGGTTCACCCCTCCACTTT. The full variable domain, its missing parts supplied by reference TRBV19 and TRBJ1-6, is DGGITQSPKYLFRKEGQNVTLSCEQNLNHDAMYWYRQDPGQGLRLIYYSQIVNDFQKGDIAEGYSVSREKKESFPLTVTSAQKNPTAFYLCASSMGTGGSPLHFGNGTRLTVT.

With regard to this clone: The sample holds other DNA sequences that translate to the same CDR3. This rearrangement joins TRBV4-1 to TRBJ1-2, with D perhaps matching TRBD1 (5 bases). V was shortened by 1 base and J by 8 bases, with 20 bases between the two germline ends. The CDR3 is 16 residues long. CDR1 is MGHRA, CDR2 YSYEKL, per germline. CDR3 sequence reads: CASSQVGGTGRRGYTF. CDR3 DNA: TGCGCCAGCAGCCAAGTGGGGGGGACGGGGCGGCGAGGCTACACCTTC.

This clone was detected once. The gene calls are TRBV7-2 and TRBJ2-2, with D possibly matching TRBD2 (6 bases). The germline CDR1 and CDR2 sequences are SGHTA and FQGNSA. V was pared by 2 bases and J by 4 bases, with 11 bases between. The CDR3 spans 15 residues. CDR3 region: CASSLRDLSTGELFF. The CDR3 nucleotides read TGTGCCAGCAGCTTACGGGACTTATCCACCGGGGAGCTGTTTTTT.

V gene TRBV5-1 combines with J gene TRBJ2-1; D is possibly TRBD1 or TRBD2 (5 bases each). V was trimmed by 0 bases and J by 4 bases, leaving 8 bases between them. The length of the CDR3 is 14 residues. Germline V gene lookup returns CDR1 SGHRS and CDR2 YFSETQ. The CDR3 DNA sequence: TGCGCCAGCAGCTTGGGGGACCAGTACAATGAGCAGTTCTTC. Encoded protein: CASSLGDQYNEQFF.

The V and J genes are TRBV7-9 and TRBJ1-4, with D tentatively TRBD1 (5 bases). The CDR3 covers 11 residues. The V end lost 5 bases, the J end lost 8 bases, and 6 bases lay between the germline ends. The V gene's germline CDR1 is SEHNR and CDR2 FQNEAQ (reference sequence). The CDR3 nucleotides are TGTGCCAGCAGCGGGGACGAAAAACTGTTTTTT. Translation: CASSGDEKLFF.

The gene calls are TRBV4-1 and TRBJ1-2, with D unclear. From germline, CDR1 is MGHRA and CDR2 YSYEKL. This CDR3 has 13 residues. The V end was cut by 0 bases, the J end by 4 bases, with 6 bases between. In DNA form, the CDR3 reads TGCGCCAGCAGCCAAGACTGGCTCTATGGCTACACCTTC. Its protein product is CASSQDWLYGYTF.